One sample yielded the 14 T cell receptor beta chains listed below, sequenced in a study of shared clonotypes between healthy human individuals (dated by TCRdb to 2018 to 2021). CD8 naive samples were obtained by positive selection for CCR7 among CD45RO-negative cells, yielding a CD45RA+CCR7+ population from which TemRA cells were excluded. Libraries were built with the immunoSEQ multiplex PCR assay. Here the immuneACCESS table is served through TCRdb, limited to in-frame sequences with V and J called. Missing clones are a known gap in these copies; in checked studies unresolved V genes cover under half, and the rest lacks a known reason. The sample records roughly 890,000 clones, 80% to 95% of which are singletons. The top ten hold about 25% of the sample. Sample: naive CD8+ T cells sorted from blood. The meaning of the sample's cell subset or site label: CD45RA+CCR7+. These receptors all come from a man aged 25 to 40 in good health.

CDR3 protein: CASSRRTGERDTQYF. In DNA form, the CDR3 reads TGTGCCAGCAGCCGTAGGACAGGGGAGAGGGATACGCAGTATTTT. The chain has TRBV9 and TRBJ2-3, with TRBD1 matching 9 bases. This CDR3 comprises 15 residues. Germline loops: CDR1 SGDLS, CDR2 YYNGEE. Trimming took 4 bases from V and 6 from J; bases not matched to a gene: 9.

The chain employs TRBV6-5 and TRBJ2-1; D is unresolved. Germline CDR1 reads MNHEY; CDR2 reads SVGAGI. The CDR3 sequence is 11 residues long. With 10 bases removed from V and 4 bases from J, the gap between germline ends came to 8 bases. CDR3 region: CATLKYNEQFF. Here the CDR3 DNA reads TGTGCCACCCTTAAGTACAATGAGCAGTTCTTC.

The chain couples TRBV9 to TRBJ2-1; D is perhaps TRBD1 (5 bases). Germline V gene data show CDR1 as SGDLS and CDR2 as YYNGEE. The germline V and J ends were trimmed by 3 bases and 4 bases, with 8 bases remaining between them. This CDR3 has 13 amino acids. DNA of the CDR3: TGTGCCAGCAGCGAAGACAGTTACAATGAGCAGTTCTTC. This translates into CASSEDSYNEQFF. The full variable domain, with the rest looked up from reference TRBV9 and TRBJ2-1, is DSGVTQTPKHLITATGQRVTLRCSPRSGDLSVYWYQQSLDQGLQFLIQYYNGEERAKGNILERFSAQQFPDLHSELNLSSLELGDSALYFCASSEDSYNEQFFGPGTRLTVL.

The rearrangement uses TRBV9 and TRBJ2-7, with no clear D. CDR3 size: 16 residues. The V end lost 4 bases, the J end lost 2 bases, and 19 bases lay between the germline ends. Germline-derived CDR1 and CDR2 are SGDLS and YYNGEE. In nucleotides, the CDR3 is TGTGCCAGCAGCCCCAGTCCCGACAACTGGGCCTACGAGCAGTACTTC. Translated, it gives CASSPSPDNWAYEQYF.

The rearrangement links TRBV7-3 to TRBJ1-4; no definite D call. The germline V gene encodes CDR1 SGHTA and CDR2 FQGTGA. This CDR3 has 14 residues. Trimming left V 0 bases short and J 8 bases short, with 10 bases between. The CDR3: CASSLTGPGEKLFF. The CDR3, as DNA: TGTGCCAGCAGCTTAACGGGCCCCGGAGAAAAACTGTTTTTT.

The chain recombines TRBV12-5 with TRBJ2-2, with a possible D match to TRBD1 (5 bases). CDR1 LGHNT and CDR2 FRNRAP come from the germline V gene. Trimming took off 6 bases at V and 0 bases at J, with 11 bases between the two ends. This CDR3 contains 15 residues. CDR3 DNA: TGTGCTAGTGGCCTAGGGGTAGCGAACACCGGGGAGCTGTTTTTT. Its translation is CASGLGVANTGELFF.

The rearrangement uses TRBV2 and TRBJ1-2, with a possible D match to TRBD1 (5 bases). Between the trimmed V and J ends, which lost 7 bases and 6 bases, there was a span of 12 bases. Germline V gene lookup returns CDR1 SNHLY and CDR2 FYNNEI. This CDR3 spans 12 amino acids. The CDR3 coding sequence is TGTGCCAGCATTCCAGGGTTTGATGGCTACACCTTC. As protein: CASIPGFDGYTF.

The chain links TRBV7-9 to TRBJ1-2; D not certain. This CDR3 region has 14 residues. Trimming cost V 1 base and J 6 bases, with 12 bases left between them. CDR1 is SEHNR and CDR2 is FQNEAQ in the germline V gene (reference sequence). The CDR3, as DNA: TGTGCCAGCAGCTTAGTGGCCTTACCGGATGGCTACACCTTC. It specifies CASSLVALPDGYTF.

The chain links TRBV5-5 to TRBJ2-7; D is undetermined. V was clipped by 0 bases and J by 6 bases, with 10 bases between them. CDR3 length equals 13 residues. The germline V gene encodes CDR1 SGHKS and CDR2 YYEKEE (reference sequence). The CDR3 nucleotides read TGTGCCAGCAGCTTGGGCCTAGTTCTCGAGCAGTACTTC. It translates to CASSLGLVLEQYF.

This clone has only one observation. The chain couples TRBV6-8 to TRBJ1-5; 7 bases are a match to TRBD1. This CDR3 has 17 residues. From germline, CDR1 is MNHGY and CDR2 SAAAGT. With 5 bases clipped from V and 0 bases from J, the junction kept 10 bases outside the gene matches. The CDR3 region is CASSTKTGNYSNQPQHF. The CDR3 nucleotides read TGTGCCAGCAGTACAAAGACAGGGAATTATAGCAATCAGCCCCAGCATTTT.

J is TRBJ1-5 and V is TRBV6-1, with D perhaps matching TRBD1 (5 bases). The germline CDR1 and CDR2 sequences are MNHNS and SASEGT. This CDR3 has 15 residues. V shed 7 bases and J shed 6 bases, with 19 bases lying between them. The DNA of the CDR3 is TGTGCCAGCATCCCTCACGACAGAAGAGCTCAGCCCCAGCATTTT. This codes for CASIPHDRRAQPQHF.

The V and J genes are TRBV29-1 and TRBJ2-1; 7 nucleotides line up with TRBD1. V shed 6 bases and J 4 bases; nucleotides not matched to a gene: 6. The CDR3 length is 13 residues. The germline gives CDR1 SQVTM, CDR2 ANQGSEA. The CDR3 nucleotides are TGCAGCGTGCCGTGGACAGGTTACAATGAGCAGTTCTTC. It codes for CSVPWTGYNEQFF.

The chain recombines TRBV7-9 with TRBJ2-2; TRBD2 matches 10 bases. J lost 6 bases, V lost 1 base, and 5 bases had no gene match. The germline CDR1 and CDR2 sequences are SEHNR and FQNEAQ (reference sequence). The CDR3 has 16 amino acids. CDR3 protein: CASSLEAGGPSGELFF. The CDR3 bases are TGTGCCAGCAGCTTAGAAGCGGGAGGGCCCTCCGGGGAGCTGTTTTTT.

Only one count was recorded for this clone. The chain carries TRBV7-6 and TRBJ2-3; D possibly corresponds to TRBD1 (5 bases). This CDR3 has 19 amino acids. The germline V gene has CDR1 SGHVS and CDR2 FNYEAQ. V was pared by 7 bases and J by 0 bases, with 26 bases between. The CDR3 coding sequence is TGTGCCAGCATGTCGAATTTTGATAGACAGTTCCCTAGCACAGATACGCAGTATTTT. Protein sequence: CASMSNFDRQFPSTDTQYF.